Shown below are 25 T cell receptor beta chains from a single sample sequenced in a study of blood T cell repertoires in COVID-19. Assay: immunoSEQ multiplex PCR; the TCRdb copy retains only in-frame clones and omits some. The table has tens of thousands of clones, 80% seen once. The sample comprised peripheral blood. Receptor source: a woman aged 80 or over with acute or convalescent COVID-19.

The V and J genes are TRBV5-1 and TRBJ1-3; 7 nucleotides agree with TRBD1. The V and J ends lost 1 base and 1 base, in that order; junction bases with no gene match: 8. Germline V gene data show CDR1 as SGHRS and CDR2 as YFSETQ. The CDR3 length is 17 residues. CDR3 DNA sequence: TGCGCCAGCAGCTTGTACACGGGACAGCAATCTGGAAACACCATATATTTT. Protein sequence: CASSLYTGQQSGNTIYF.

This chain joins TRBV12-3 or TRBV12-4 and TRBJ1-1; no definite D call. Trimming removed 9 bases from V and 5 bases from J, with 13 bases in between. The CDR3 extends over 12 amino acids. CDR3 nucleotide sequence: TGTGCCAGTTCCCGTGTGAGGACTGAAGCTTTCTTT. As protein: CASSRVRTEAFF.

The chain links TRBV9 to TRBJ1-2; TRBD1 matches at 7 bases. The CDR3 totals 15 residues. Germline V gene data show CDR1 as SGDLS and CDR2 as YYNGEE. Losses at the gene ends were 5 bases for V and 3 bases for J; bases not matched to a gene: 10. The CDR3 here is CASSGTRQGHYGYTF. For the CDR3, the DNA is TGTGCCAGCAGTGGGACGCGACAGGGTCACTATGGCTACACCTTC.

This clone was seen a single time. The rearrangement joins TRBV9 to TRBJ1-3; D perhaps matches TRBD1 (5 bases). This CDR3 spans 15 amino acids. Trimming removed 0 bases at V and 7 bases at J, with 14 bases between. Germline V gene data show CDR1 as SGDLS and CDR2 as YYNGEE. This CDR3 reads CASSVGGKAPNTIYF. CDR3 nucleotide sequence: TGTGCCAGCAGCGTAGGGGGCAAAGCTCCCAACACCATATATTTT.

The chain couples TRBV6-1 to TRBJ2-4; the D gene is possibly TRBD2 (6 bases). The CDR3 runs to 16 residues. CDR1 and CDR2 (germline): MNHNS, SASEGT. V was cut by 4 bases and J by 10 bases, with 23 bases left in between. DNA for the CDR3: TGTGCCAGCAGTGCCCAGCGACCGGGGGTACAAGGGATTCAGTACTTC. Translation: CASSAQRPGVQGIQYF.

The chain has TRBV15 and TRBJ1-3; D not certain. Germline lookup yields CDR1 LNHNV and CDR2 YYDKDF (reference sequence). The V end was cut by 0 bases, the J end by 3 bases, with 15 bases between. This CDR3 region has 17 residues. The chain's CDR3 is CATSRDLAGFGGNTIYF. The CDR3 region has the DNA TGTGCCACCAGCAGAGATTTAGCGGGATTTGGTGGAAACACCATATATTTT.

The V and J genes are TRBV3-1 (or the pseudogene TRBV3-2) and TRBJ1-2; 9 nucleotides match TRBD1. Germline V lookup: CDR1 LGHDT, CDR2 YNNKEL (reference sequence). The CDR3 has 14 amino acids. J was trimmed by 6 bases and V by 2 bases; bases with no gene match: 4. In nucleotides, the CDR3 is TGTGCCAGCAGCCAACTGACAGGGGGTAATGGCTACACCTTC. Residues: CASSQLTGGNGYTF.

This clone was seen a handful of times. The chain combines TRBV30 with TRBJ2-7; tentative D call: TRBD1 (5 bases). V lost 4 bases and J 5 bases, leaving 9 bases between the germline ends. CDR3 length equals 11 residues. The germline CDR1 and CDR2 sequences are GTSNPN and SVGIG (reference sequence). The chain's CDR3 is CAWTGPNEQYF. Written as DNA, the CDR3 is TGTGCCTGGACAGGGCCCAACGAGCAGTACTTC.

This clone was seen once. V and J are TRBV6-5 and TRBJ1-6; D not resolved. The CDR3 sequence is 15 residues long. Germline loops: CDR1 MNHEY, CDR2 SVGAGI. Trimming stripped 4 bases from V and 7 bases from J, with 14 bases between. CDR3 protein: CASSFLRRGNSPLHF. The CDR3 nucleotides read TGTGCCAGCAGTTTCCTCCGCAGAGGGAATTCACCCCTCCACTTT.

This clone was observed a few times. This chain joins TRBV2 and TRBJ2-3; TRBD1 agrees at 10 bases. Per the germline V gene, CDR1 is SNHLY and CDR2 is FYNNEI. The CDR3 consists of 14 residues. V lost 6 bases to trimming and J lost 1 base; unmatched junction nucleotides: 1. This CDR3 is CASRGQGRTDTQYF. The CDR3 nucleotides are TGTGCCAGCAGGGGACAGGGGCGCACAGATACGCAGTATTTT.

The CDR3 region is CATSDSGSGSYNEQFF. The CDR3 coding sequence is TGTGCCACCAGTGATTCCGGGAGTGGCTCCTACAATGAGCAGTTCTTC. This chain connects TRBV24-1 to TRBJ2-1, with a tentative D call TRBD2 (6 bases). CDR1 and CDR2 (germline): KGHDR, SFDVKD. V was trimmed by 2 bases and J by 0 bases, leaving 10 bases between them. The CDR3 is made up of 16 amino acids.

This chain uses TRBV6-5 with TRBJ2-2, with D possibly TRBD1 on 5 matching bases. The germline V and J ends were trimmed by 7 bases and 3 bases, with 9 bases remaining between them. The CDR3 runs 13 residues. From germline, CDR1 is MNHEY and CDR2 SVGAGI. As DNA, the CDR3 is TGTGCCAGCACCGGACAACACACCGGGGAGCTGTTTTTT. It encodes CASTGQHTGELFF.

The V gene is TRBV6-5, the J gene TRBJ2-2; 7 bases map to TRBD2. V lost 4 bases to trimming and J lost 3 bases; unmatched junction nucleotides: 5. Germline V gene sequence: CDR1 MNHEY, CDR2 SVGAGI. The CDR3 has 15 amino acids. The CDR3, as DNA: TGTGCCAGCAGTTCGCCGGGGGGTTACACCGGGGAGCTGTTTTTT. Translation gives CASSSPGGYTGELFF.

This clone was found once. The rearrangement uses TRBV11-3 and TRBJ2-2; TRBD2 agrees at 8 bases. The CDR3 runs to 15 residues. V was clipped by 5 bases and J by 0 bases; unmatched bases: 2. Germline-derived CDR1 and CDR2 are SGHNT and YENEEA. In DNA, the CDR3 is TGTGCCAGCAGCCCGGGGGGGCCGAACACCGGGGAGCTGTTTTTT. This sequence encodes CASSPGGPNTGELFF.

This chain joins TRBV24-1 and TRBJ1-2; 7 bases map to TRBD1. Trimming at V came to 3 bases and at J to 1 base, leaving 4 bases not matched to a gene. The germline V gene encodes CDR1 KGHDR and CDR2 SFDVKD. CDR3 size: 15 residues. The CDR3, as DNA: TGTGCCACCAGTGATCCCAGGGGGGATAACTATGGCTACACCTTC. Protein: CATSDPRGDNYGYTF.

The chain couples TRBV5-1 to TRBJ2-7; 8 bases are a match to TRBD1. Germline CDR1 is SGHRS and CDR2 is YFSETQ. The CDR3 is 15 residues long. V lost 5 bases and J lost 2; bases outside the gene matches: 9. CDR3 nucleotide sequence: TGCGCCAGCAGACCCGGGACAGGTATGCCCTACGAGCAGTACTTC. Amino acid sequence: CASRPGTGMPYEQYF.

This sequence joins TRBV19 and TRBJ2-1; 11 bases match TRBD2. This CDR3 has 15 residues. The ends lost 8 bases at V and 6 bases at J; junction bases unmatched: 9. The germline gives CDR1 LNHDA, CDR2 SQIVND (reference sequence). CDR3: CASGSLAGGINEQFF. Written as DNA, the CDR3 is TGTGCCAGTGGGAGCCTAGCGGGAGGAATCAATGAGCAGTTCTTC.

V usage is TRBV11-3 and J usage is TRBJ2-2, with D uncertain. The germline gives CDR1 SGHNT, CDR2 YENEEA. The CDR3 runs to 15 residues. Trimming removed 3 bases at V and 0 bases at J, with 8 bases between. CDR3 loop: CASSFGTANTGELFF. The CDR3 nucleotides are TGTGCCAGCAGCTTCGGTACAGCGAACACCGGGGAGCTGTTTTTT.

In this sample, this clone turned up once. The rearrangement links TRBV19 to TRBJ2-2; D possibly corresponds to TRBD2 (6 bases). Germline V gene lookup returns CDR1 LNHDA and CDR2 SQIVND (reference sequence). V was clipped by 6 bases and J by 6 bases, with 11 bases between them. The CDR3 sequence is 13 residues long. The CDR3 here is CASSAGPPGELFF. In DNA, the CDR3 is TGTGCCAGTAGCGCGGGACCCCCCGGGGAGCTGTTTTTT.

This clone was found once. The V gene is TRBV7-3, the J gene TRBJ2-3, with TRBD2 matching 10 bases. With V trimmed by 5 bases and J by 4 bases, 9 bases remained unmatched. CDR1 and CDR2 (germline): SGHTA, FQGTGA. This CDR3 has 16 amino acids. The chain's CDR3 is CASSPRPGLASDTQYF. The CDR3 coding sequence is TGTGCCAGCAGCCCCCGTCCGGGACTAGCGTCAGATACGCAGTATTTT.

The chain employs TRBV18 and TRBJ2-2; 9 nucleotides match TRBD2. Germline lookup yields CDR1 KGHSH and CDR2 LQKENI. The CDR3 loop spans 18 amino acids. Losses at the gene ends were 2 bases for V and 6 bases for J; bases not matched to a gene: 13. The CDR3 reads CASSPWLLGAGGPGELFF. For the CDR3, the DNA is TGTGCCAGCTCACCATGGCTTTTAGGAGCGGGAGGACCCGGGGAGCTGTTTTTT.

The rearrangement uses TRBV4-2 and TRBJ1-1; D is unclear. V shed 0 bases and J shed 2 bases, with 7 bases lying between them. This CDR3 comprises 14 residues. Germline values: CDR1 LGHNA, CDR2 YNFKEQ. CDR3 DNA: TGTGCCAGCAGCCAAGATATTAGTAACACTGAAGCTTTCTTT. Its protein is CASSQDISNTEAFF.

The chain carries TRBV19 and TRBJ1-6; perhaps TRBD1 as D (5 bases). V was cut by 5 bases and J by 7 bases, with 15 bases left in between. This CDR3 region has 15 residues. From germline, CDR1 is LNHDA and CDR2 SQIVND (reference sequence). The CDR3 loop reads CASSSAGSRNSPLHF. Written as DNA, the CDR3 is TGTGCCAGTAGTTCAGCAGGGTCCAGGAATTCACCCCTCCACTTT.

This sequence joins TRBV5-5 and TRBJ1-2; D possibly corresponds to TRBD1 (5 bases). Germline values: CDR1 SGHKS, CDR2 YYEKEE (reference sequence). The CDR3 spans 16 residues. Trimming shortened V by 3 bases and J by 2 bases, and 17 bases separated the two germline ends. In DNA form, the CDR3 reads TGTGCCAGCAGCTCCGAAGTGGCGGGGGGAAACTATGGCTACACCTTC. It codes for CASSSEVAGGNYGYTF.

This clone was seen more than once but under ten times. The genes are TRBV2 and TRBJ1-4; 10 positions agree with TRBD1. Germline V lookup: CDR1 SNHLY, CDR2 FYNNEI. This CDR3 spans 14 amino acids. Trimming took 6 bases from V and 8 from J; bases not matched to a gene: 6. The CDR3 DNA is TGTGCCAGCAGAGCCGGGACAGGGGAGGAAAAACTGTTTTTT. This codes for CASRAGTGEEKLFF.